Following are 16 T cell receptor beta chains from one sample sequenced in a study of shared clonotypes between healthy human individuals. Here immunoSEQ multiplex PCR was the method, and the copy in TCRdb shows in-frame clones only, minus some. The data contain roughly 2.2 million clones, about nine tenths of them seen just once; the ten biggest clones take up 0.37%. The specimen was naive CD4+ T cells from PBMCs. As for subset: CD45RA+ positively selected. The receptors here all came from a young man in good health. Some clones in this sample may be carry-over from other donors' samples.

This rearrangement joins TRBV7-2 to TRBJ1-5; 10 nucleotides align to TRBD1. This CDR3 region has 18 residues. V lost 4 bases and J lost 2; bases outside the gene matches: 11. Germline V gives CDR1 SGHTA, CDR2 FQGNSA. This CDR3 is CASSYHPGQGQGNQPQHF. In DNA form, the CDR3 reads TGTGCCAGCAGCTACCATCCGGGACAGGGGCAGGGCAATCAGCCCCAGCATTTT.

The chain's CDR3 is CASSLVVLKKEGYTF. The CDR3 bases are TGTGCCAGCAGTTTAGTAGTCCTTAAAAAAGAGGGCTACACCTTC. This rearrangement joins TRBV28 to TRBJ1-2, with unresolved D. CDR3 length equals 15 residues. Germline V CDR1 and CDR2: MDHEN, SYDVKM. V shed 2 bases and J shed 8 bases, with 18 bases lying between them.

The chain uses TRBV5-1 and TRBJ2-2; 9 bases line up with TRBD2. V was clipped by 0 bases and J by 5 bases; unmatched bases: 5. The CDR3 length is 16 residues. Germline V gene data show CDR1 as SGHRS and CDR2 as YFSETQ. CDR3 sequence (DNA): TGCGCCAGCAGCTTGGAAGCGGGAGGTACGACCGGGGAGCTGTTTTTT. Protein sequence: CASSLEAGGTTGELFF.

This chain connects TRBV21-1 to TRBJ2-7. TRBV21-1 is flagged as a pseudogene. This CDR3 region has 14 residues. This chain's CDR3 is CASSGRDNFYEQYF. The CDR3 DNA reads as TGTGCCAGCAGCGGGCGGGACAACTTCTACGAGCAGTACTTC.

The CDR3 bases are TGCGCCAGCAGTGAGTCCAGACCCGGACCAGGGGAGCAGTTCTTC. Its protein is CASSESRPGPGEQFF. This chain uses TRBV10-1 with TRBJ2-1; the D gene is possibly TRBD1 (5 bases). From germline, CDR1 is WNHNN and CDR2 SYGVQD (reference sequence). V lost 0 bases and J 10 bases, leaving 16 bases between the germline ends. CDR3 length: 15 residues.

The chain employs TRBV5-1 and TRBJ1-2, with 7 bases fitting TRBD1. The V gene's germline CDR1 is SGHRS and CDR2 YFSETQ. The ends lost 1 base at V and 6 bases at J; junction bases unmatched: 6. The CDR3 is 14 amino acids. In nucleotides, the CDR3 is TGCGCCAGCAGCTTGATTAGAGGGGGCGATGGCTACACCTTC. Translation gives CASSLIRGGDGYTF.

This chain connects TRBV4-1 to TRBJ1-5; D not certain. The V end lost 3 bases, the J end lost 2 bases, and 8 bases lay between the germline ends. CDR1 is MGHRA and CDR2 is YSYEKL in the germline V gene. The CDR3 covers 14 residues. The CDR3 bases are TGCGCCAGCAGCCACCCCGTCCGCAATCAGCCCCAGCATTTT. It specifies CASSHPVRNQPQHF.

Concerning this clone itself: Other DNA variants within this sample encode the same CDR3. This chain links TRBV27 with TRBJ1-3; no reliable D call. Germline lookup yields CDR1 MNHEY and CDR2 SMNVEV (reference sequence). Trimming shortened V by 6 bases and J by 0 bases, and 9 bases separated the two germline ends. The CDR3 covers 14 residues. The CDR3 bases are TGTGCCAGCAGACCCGGGAGCTCTGGAAACACCATATATTTT. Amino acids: CASRPGSSGNTIYF.

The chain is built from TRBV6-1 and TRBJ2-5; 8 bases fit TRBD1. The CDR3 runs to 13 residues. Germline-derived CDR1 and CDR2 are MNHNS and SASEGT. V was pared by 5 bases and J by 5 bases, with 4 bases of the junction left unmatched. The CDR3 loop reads CASSLDREETQYF. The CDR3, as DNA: TGTGCCAGCAGTTTGGACAGGGAGGAGACCCAGTACTTC.

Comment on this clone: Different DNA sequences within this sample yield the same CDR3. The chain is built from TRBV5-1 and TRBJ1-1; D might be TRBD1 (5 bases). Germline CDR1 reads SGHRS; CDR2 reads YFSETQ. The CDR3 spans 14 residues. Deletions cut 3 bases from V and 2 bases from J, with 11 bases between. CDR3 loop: CASSSRGGNTEAFF. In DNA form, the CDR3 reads TGCGCCAGCAGCTCCCGGGGGGGAAACACTGAAGCTTTCTTT.

As DNA, the CDR3 is TGCAGTGCCAAGAGGGGTACTGAAGCTTTCTTT. Its protein is CSAKRGTEAFF. The rearrangement links TRBV20-1 to TRBJ1-1, with D perhaps TRBD1 (5 bases). This CDR3 has 11 amino acids. V lost 6 bases and J lost 5, with 10 bases in between. CDR1 and CDR2 (germline): DFQATT, SNEGSKA (reference sequence).

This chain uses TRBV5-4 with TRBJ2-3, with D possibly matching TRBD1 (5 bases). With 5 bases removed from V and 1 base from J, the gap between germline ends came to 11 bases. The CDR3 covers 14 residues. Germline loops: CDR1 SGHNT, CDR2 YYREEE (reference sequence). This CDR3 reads CASRGAKGTDTQYF. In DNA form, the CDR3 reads TGTGCCAGCAGAGGGGCAAAGGGCACAGATACGCAGTATTTT.

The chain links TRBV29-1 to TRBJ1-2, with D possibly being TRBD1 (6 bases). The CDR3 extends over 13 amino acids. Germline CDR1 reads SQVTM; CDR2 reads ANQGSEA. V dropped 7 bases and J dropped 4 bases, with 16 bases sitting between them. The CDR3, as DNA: TGCAGCGCCCAGCGGGGACAAATCTATGGCTACACCTTC. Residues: CSAQRGQIYGYTF.

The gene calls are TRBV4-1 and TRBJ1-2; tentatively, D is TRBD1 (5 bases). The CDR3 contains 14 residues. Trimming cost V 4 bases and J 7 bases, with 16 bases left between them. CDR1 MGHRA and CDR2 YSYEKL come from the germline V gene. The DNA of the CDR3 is TGCGCCAGCAGCCCGCTCTGGGGGAGAGTTGGCTACACCTTC. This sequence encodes CASSPLWGRVGYTF.

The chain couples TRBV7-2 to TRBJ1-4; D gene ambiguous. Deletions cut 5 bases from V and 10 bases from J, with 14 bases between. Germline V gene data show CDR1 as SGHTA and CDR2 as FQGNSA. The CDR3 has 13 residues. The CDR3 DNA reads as TGTGCCAGCAGCATCTCTGGTGGAGGAAAACTGTTTTTT. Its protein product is CASSISGGGKLFF.

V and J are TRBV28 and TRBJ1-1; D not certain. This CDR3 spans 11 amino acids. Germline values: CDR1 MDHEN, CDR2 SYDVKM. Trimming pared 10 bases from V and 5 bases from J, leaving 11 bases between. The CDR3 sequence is CATGGRTEAFF. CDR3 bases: TGTGCCACGGGAGGGCGGACTGAAGCTTTCTTT.